The clone carrying this T cell receptor (beta chain) was observed a handful of times. Its specificity is not known. Germline V gene data show CDR1 as SGHTA and CDR2 as FQGNSA. Trimming took 4 bases from V and 0 from J, leaving 13 bases between them. CDR3 length equals 15 residues. What was amplified from RNA transcripts were TCR beta CDR3 regions. HTBI primers were employed in a first-round RT-PCR of the TCR CDR3. One entry per CDR3 protein, called by TCRdb with MiXCR from the multiplex PCR reads. The sample has hundreds of thousands of distinct CDR3 sequences; 14% to 15% are singletons. Each diagnosis drew on symptoms, thyroxine, TRAb, thyroid ultrasound and orbital computed tomography findings. From 9 to 10 ml of fresh peripheral blood, PBMCs were isolated. These data belong to a study of T cells in Graves' hyperthyroidism and ophthalmopathy. Whole-study findings and limits: The authors' 13 V-J model separated ophthalmopathy from stable hyperthyroidism.

Sequenced sample: blood. The chain has TRBV7-2 and TRBJ2-7; TRBD1 is a possible D gene (5 bases). The receptor was isolated from a middle-aged woman with Graves' ophthalmopathy. The CDR3 sequence: CASSSGLGRSYEQYF. As DNA, the CDR3 is TGTGCCAGCAGCTCAGGGTTGGGTCGCTCCTACGAGCAGTACTTC.